The 22 T cell receptor beta chains presented below share a single source sample, sequenced in a study of beta chain features in type 1 diabetes. Investigators reverse transcribed all isolated RNA, so they sequenced expressed TCRB transcripts. Produced via immunoSEQ multiplex PCR; TCRdb's table is partial and in-frame only. The sample contains 810,000 or so clones, 17% of which appear only once. Material for sequencing was naive CD4+ T cells from blood. Receptor source: a woman between 18 and 29 years old in good health.

The chain couples TRBV18 to TRBJ1-5; 7 bases are a match to TRBD1. The J segment lost 0 bases and the V segment lost 4 bases, leaving 3 bases of the junction unmatched. Looked up from germline, CDR1 is KGHSH and CDR2 is LQKENI. CDR3 length: 15 amino acids. The CDR3 coding sequence is TGTGCCAGCTCACAGGACAGGAATAGCAATCAGCCCCAGCATTTT. This translates into CASSQDRNSNQPQHF. The variable domain in full, completed from reference TRBV18 and TRBJ1-5, reads NAGVMQNPRHLVRRRGQEARLRCSPMKGHSHVYWYRQLPEEGLKFMVYLQKENIIDESGMPKERFSAEFPKEGPSILRIQQVVRGDSAAYFCASSQDRNSNQPQHFGDGTRLSIL.

The chain joins TRBV19 to TRBJ2-5, with 11 nucleotides matching TRBD2. The CDR3 consists of 15 residues. V shed 5 bases, J shed 5 bases, and the junction held 7 bases outside the gene matches. Germline assignment: CDR1 LNHDA and CDR2 SQIVND (reference sequence). CDR3 in amino acids: CASSPVAGGPETQYF. Here the CDR3 DNA reads TGTGCCAGTAGTCCAGTAGCGGGAGGGCCCGAGACCCAGTACTTC.

Regarding this clone: The same CDR3 is also encoded by other DNA sequences in this sample. This chain joins TRBV18 and TRBJ2-5; D tentatively fits TRBD1 or TRBD2 (5 bases each). Germline V gene sequence: CDR1 KGHSH, CDR2 LQKENI. Trimming took 3 bases from V and 5 from J, leaving 7 bases between them. This CDR3 spans 12 amino acids. CDR3 in amino acids: CASSPGRETQYF. The CDR3 DNA follows: TGTGCCAGCTCACCGGGACGGGAGACCCAGTACTTC.

This clone turned up a few times. The gene calls are TRBV28 and TRBJ2-5, with 8 bases aligning to TRBD1. The trim removed 5 bases at V and 2 bases at J, leaving 4 bases unmatched. Per germline, CDR1 MDHEN and CDR2 SYDVKM. This CDR3 spans 14 amino acids. The CDR3 DNA follows: TGTGCCAGCAGTATCAGGACAGGGCAAGAGACCCAGTACTTC. Protein: CASSIRTGQETQYF.

V gene TRBV6-6 combines with J gene TRBJ1-3, with D tentatively TRBD1 (5 bases). The CDR3 has 15 residues. V was clipped by 2 bases and J by 0 bases, with 8 bases between them. Germline values: CDR1 MNHNY, CDR2 SVGAGI (reference sequence). The CDR3 coding sequence is TGTGCCAGCAGTTACGGGACTGGCTCTGGAAACACCATATATTTT. Protein: CASSYGTGSGNTIYF.

This clone was seen more than once but under ten times. The chain employs TRBV7-9 and TRBJ2-1; D might be TRBD1 (5 bases). Germline V gene sequence: CDR1 SEHNR, CDR2 FQNEAQ (reference sequence). The V end lost 5 bases, the J end lost 8 bases, and 19 bases lay between the germline ends. The CDR3 consists of 15 residues. The CDR3 DNA is TGTGCCAGCAGCGGTTTCGTCGGCAGGGAATATGAGCAGTTCTTC. It yields the protein CASSGFVGREYEQFF.

This clone was picked up a small number of times. The chain recombines TRBV7-2 with TRBJ1-5; D unclear. Germline lookup yields CDR1 SGHTA and CDR2 FQGNSA. Trimming stripped 0 bases from V and 2 bases from J, with 11 bases between. The CDR3 length is 16 residues. The CDR3 region is CASSLAPGMGNQPQHF. Here the CDR3 DNA reads TGTGCCAGCAGCTTAGCGCCGGGGATGGGCAATCAGCCCCAGCATTTT.

The genes are TRBV21-1 and TRBJ2-1; the table calls TRBD2, which could not be checked here. TRBV21-1 is a pseudogene. The CDR3 is made up of 12 amino acids. CDR3 DNA sequence: TGTGCCAGCACCTCCGGCGGGGGTGAGCAGTTCTTC. Residues: CASTSGGGEQFF.

V and J are TRBV10-3 and TRBJ2-1; the D gene is possibly TRBD2 (6 bases). V was clipped by 11 bases and J by 4 bases, with 24 bases between them. Germline assignment: CDR1 ENHRY and CDR2 SYGVKD. The CDR3 is 16 amino acids. CDR3 in DNA: TGTGCCTCAGCCGGGAGAACCTCAAATAGTTACAATGAGCAGTTCTTC. Translating gives CASAGRTSNSYNEQFF.

Concerning this clone: This sample includes further DNA sequences coding for the same CDR3. This chain uses TRBV5-6 with TRBJ2-1; D gene ambiguous. CDR1 and CDR2 from the germline V gene are SGHDT and YYEEEE. Trimming cost V 4 bases and J 2 bases, with 10 bases left between them. This CDR3 spans 14 amino acids. CDR3 nucleotides: TGTGCCAGCAGCCTGGGTCGAGCCTACAATGAGCAGTTCTTC. This codes for CASSLGRAYNEQFF.

The gene calls are TRBV5-1 and TRBJ2-1; D not certain. V was clipped by 4 bases and J by 6 bases, with 17 bases between them. The CDR3 covers 15 residues. Germline V gene data show CDR1 as SGHRS and CDR2 as YFSETQ. CDR3 loop: CASSRIGPPGNEQFF. The CDR3 coding sequence is TGCGCCAGCAGCCGGATAGGGCCCCCGGGCAATGAGCAGTTCTTC. The full variable domain, its missing parts supplied by reference TRBV5-1 and TRBJ2-1, is KAGVTQTPRYLIKTRGQQVTLSCSPISGHRSVSWYQQTPGQGLQFLFEYFSETQRNKGNFPGRFSGRQFSNSRSEMNVSTLELGDSALYLCASSRIGPPGNEQFFGPGTRLTVL.

Only a few counts were recorded for this clone. The chain combines TRBV7-3 with TRBJ1-1; D perhaps matches TRBD1 (5 bases). Germline V lookup: CDR1 SGHTA, CDR2 FQGTGA. The CDR3 sequence is 13 residues long. Trimming cost V 5 bases and J 5 bases, with 12 bases left between them. CDR3 DNA sequence: TGTGCCAGCAGCCAGCAGGGTATGACTGAAGCTTTCTTT. Translation gives CASSQQGMTEAFF.

In this sample, this clone turned up a few times. The rearrangement joins TRBV4-1 to TRBJ2-5; perhaps TRBD2 as D (5 bases). Germline V CDR1 and CDR2: MGHRA, YSYEKL. Trimming pared 2 bases from V and 7 bases from J, leaving 14 bases between. This CDR3 is built from 14 residues. This CDR3 reads CASSQQAAARTQYF. The CDR3 DNA follows: TGCGCCAGCAGCCAACAAGCAGCGGCAAGGACCCAGTACTTC.

The V and J genes are TRBV15 and TRBJ1-4; TRBD1 matches 9 bases. Trimming took 5 bases from V and 7 from J; bases not matched to a gene: 8. The CDR3 consists of 15 residues. Germline V gives CDR1 LNHNV, CDR2 YYDKDF (reference sequence). The CDR3 loop reads CATSGRTGVVEKLFF. CDR3 sequence (DNA): TGTGCCACCAGCGGTAGGACAGGGGTGGTTGAAAAACTGTTTTTT.

The genes are TRBV2 and TRBJ1-4; D is uncertain. Looked up from germline, CDR1 is SNHLY and CDR2 is FYNNEI. This CDR3 contains 13 residues. The ends were cut back, 4 bases at V and 5 bases at J, with 8 bases in the middle. In DNA form, the CDR3 reads TGTGCCAGCAGTGGACCGGAGAATGAAAAACTGTTTTTT. This translates into CASSGPENEKLFF.

V gene TRBV4-3 combines with J gene TRBJ2-2, with 8 positions matching TRBD2. Germline CDR1 is LGHNA and CDR2 is YSLEER. V dropped 3 bases and J dropped 0; count of bases not matched to a gene: 6. This CDR3 contains 17 residues. The CDR3 reads CASSHPLAGANTGELFF. DNA for the CDR3: TGCGCCAGCAGCCATCCTCTAGCGGGCGCGAACACCGGGGAGCTGTTTTTT.

The CDR3 is CASSYLGRGLLWWQYF. CDR3 in DNA: TGTGCCAGCAGTTACCTAGGCCGGGGACTCTTGTGGTGGCAGTACTTC. The rearrangement joins TRBV6-5 to TRBJ2-7; possibly TRBD2 for D (6 bases). V was cut by 2 bases and J by 9 bases, with 23 bases left in between. From germline, CDR1 is MNHEY and CDR2 SVGAGI. CDR3 size: 16 residues.

A few counts support this clone. V is TRBV29-1 and J is TRBJ2-1; D might be TRBD2 (6 bases). CDR1 and CDR2 (germline): SQVTM, ANQGSEA. The germline V and J ends were trimmed by 3 bases and 6 bases, with 12 bases remaining between them. The CDR3 totals 13 residues. CDR3 loop: CSVDRRGVNEQFF. CDR3 DNA sequence: TGCAGCGTTGATCGGAGGGGCGTCAATGAGCAGTTCTTC.

The chain links TRBV7-9 to TRBJ1-2; TRBD1 might be the D (5 bases). There are 16 residues in the CDR3. Germline V gives CDR1 SEHNR, CDR2 FQNEAQ (reference sequence). V was clipped by 1 base and J by 4 bases, with 16 bases between them. CDR3 region: CASSLDRWGSVYGYTF. For the CDR3, the DNA is TGTGCCAGCAGCTTAGACCGATGGGGGTCCGTCTATGGCTACACCTTC. Variable domain in full (rest from reference TRBV7-9 and TRBJ1-2): DTGVSQNPRHKITKRGQNVTFRCDPISEHNRLYWYRQTLGQGPEFLTYFQNEAQLEKSRLLSDRFSAERPKGSFSTLEIQRTEQGDSAMYLCASSLDRWGSVYGYTFGSGTRLTVV.

In this sample, this clone turned up a few times. The chain combines TRBV19 with TRBJ2-7, with TRBD2 identical over 7 bases. The CDR3 contains 15 residues. Trimming removed 3 bases from V and 3 bases from J; junction bases left unmatched: 8. Germline CDR1 is LNHDA and CDR2 is SQIVND (reference sequence). CDR3 sequence: CASSIGAGVGYEQYF. In DNA form, the CDR3 reads TGTGCCAGTAGTATCGGGGCGGGAGTCGGCTACGAGCAGTACTTC. The variable domain in full, with the rest retrieved from reference TRBV19 and TRBJ2-7, is DGGITQSPKYLFRKEGQNVTLSCEQNLNHDAMYWYRQDPGQGLRLIYYSQIVNDFQKGDIAEGYSVSREKKESFPLTVTSAQKNPTAFYLCASSIGAGVGYEQYFGPGTRLTVT.

The chain uses TRBV7-2 and TRBJ1-5; 8 nucleotides align to TRBD1. This CDR3 has 15 residues. Losses at the gene ends were 1 base for V and 7 bases for J; bases not matched to a gene: 6. Germline values: CDR1 SGHTA, CDR2 FQGNSA. The chain's CDR3 is CASSLVTGGRQPQHF. In DNA, the CDR3 is TGTGCCAGCAGCTTAGTAACAGGGGGTAGACAGCCCCAGCATTTT.

In its sample, this clone was seen a few times. The chain recombines TRBV5-4 with TRBJ1-2; the D gene is possibly TRBD1 (6 bases). The length of the CDR3 is 13 residues. Germline CDR1 is SGHNT and CDR2 is YYREEE (reference sequence). V lost 4 bases and J 5 bases, leaving 12 bases between the germline ends. In nucleotides, the CDR3 is TGTGCCAGCAGCCCGACAGGCCCTTATGGCTACACCTTC. Translation gives CASSPTGPYGYTF.